This TCR beta chain was sequenced in a study of blood T cell repertoires in COVID-19 (dated by TCRdb to 2019 to 2021). Regarding the research as a whole: Samples covering the acute and convalescent phases of COVID-19 were provided by collaborators in the United States, Italy and Spain. A de-identified subject ID, COVID-19 status, age in years and sex were almost always included in the sample metadata. The prospective study material was composed of cDNA or gDNA derived from T cells, B-cell-depleted T cells, or PBMCs. Where HLA class I and class II types were available, the types were taken from metadata supplied by the sample provider, not from assay-based typing. The repertoires were made available in a free public database intended to serve as a resource for research on the immune response to SARS-CoV-2. Subjects who had been exposed to COVID-19, were actively infected with it, or had recovered from it provided the deeply sampled blood TCRbeta repertoires that made up the dataset. The samples were drawn from the first 160 participants of the ongoing ImmuneRACE study and from roughly 1,300 subjects provided by 6 global collaborators.

TCRbeta CDR3 regions were amplified from genomic DNA using the immunoSEQ Assay, a bias-controlled multiplex PCR. As for how the authors treated the data: The number of nucleated cells in each sample was estimated by amplification of reference gene primers within the assay. To quantify the absolute abundance of each unique TCRbeta CDR3 rearrangement, sequence reads were collapsed and filtered. For each sample, productive Simpson clonality was calculated by taking the square root of Simpson's diversity index across productive rearrangements. TCRdb took this table from immuneACCESS and kept in-frame rearrangements with V and J called. Such tables lack part of the clones; where checked against another copy, unresolved V genes explain under half of the gap, and the rest is unexplained. V, J and clone size were drawn from that table, and D and trimming were deduced from the DNA. The sample table contains a few hundred thousand clones; only one count was recorded for approximately 85% of them. The leading ten clones occupy 2.2% of the sample.

V drops 4 bases and J drops 7 bases, leaving 14 bases in between. The germline V gene sets CDR1 to SGHTA and CDR2 to FQGTGA. Inclusive of the bounding cysteine and phenylalanine, the CDR3 is 14 residues long. CDR3 DNA is the only sequence kept; it has 42 bases, read in frame from the first base. Enrolling through a virtual design, the prospective study's participants ranged in age from roughly 18 to 89 years and lived across roughly 23 United States geographic areas. Cohort assignment in the prospective study relied on participant-reported clinical history from a screening survey and a study questionnaire. For ImmuneRACE Cohort 3, a participant was defined as recovered based on two consecutive negative NP/OP PCR tests, clearance by a healthcare professional, or resolution of symptoms. Mobile phlebotomists in the prospective study collected whole blood, serum and a nasopharyngeal or oropharyngeal swab from every participant. Prospective study participants could optionally give additional blood draws and questionnaires over an approximately 2-month period. Blood samples from the prospective study were shipped frozen or at room temperature prior to DNA extraction.

In regard to this clone: No antigen is known for it. Base quality data are lacking; no much larger clone is found one base away.

Results the study describes overall, beyond this receptor: How much clinical and demographic metadata was included differed by source and by participant, and the metadata was provided uncurated.

The rearranged segments are TRBV7-3 and TRBJ2-1, and perhaps TRBD2 as D gene, on 7 matching bases. The clonotype was recovered from a man aged 25 to 45 who had recovered from COVID-19. The sequencing input was PBMCs or T cells enriched from blood (not recorded which). The CDR3 region has the sequence CASSSREGGNEQFF. The DNA sequence is given as TGTGCCAGCAGCTCGCGAGAGGGGGGGAATGAGCAGTTCTTC.